This record looks at one T cell receptor beta chain sequence and its context. Its antigen has not been determined. No much larger clonotype is one base removed from it; base qualities were not supplied. For TCRbeta CDR3 sequencing, genomic DNA from the sorted cells was extracted using the QIAGEN DNeasy Blood and Tissue Kit. High-throughput TCRbeta CDR3 sequencing, including PCR amplification with bias correction and internal controls, was performed commercially through immunoSEQ. Processing in the source paper ran as follows. Unique productive TCRbeta sequences were defined by CDR3 nucleotide sequence where primers matched, otherwise by CDR3 amino acid sequence with Vbeta and Jbeta genes. Sorting error was corrected by removing sequences shared between sorted populations at a frequency ratio of 2:1 or less, and the remaining shared sequences were assigned to the higher population. Sequences were defined as donor-reactive when expanded at least 5-fold in CFSE-low cells versus unstimulated cells and present at a frequency of at least 0.01% in CFSE-low cells. Repertoire divergence was quantified by Jensen-Shannon divergence using the top 100 TCRbeta sequences ranked by frequency. When a sample had multiple sequencing runs, each run was corrected for sorting error separately and the runs were then pooled. TCRdb re-hosts the immuneACCESS table, in-frame sequences only. Its copies lack some clones; in the studies checked, an unresolved V gene accounts for under half of them, and the cause for the rest is not known. The V and J calls and clone size come from that table; D and trimming were worked out from the DNA. The sample has about 240,000 clones on record, about 86% of them singletons. The ten biggest clones cover 0.55% to 0.65% of the sample.

Thawed PBMCs were FACS-sorted into unstimulated Tregs (CD4+CD25+CD127-), CD4+ non-Tregs (CD4+CD25-), CD4 cells and CD8 cells. Blood from healthy controls was obtained either as purchased buffy coats or from healthy volunteers. Healthy control blood was separated into PBMCs by Ficoll density gradient and cryopreserved, and patient PBMCs were collected both before and after transplant. The record originates from a study of Tregs in tolerant kidney transplant recipients (dated by TCRdb to between 2017 and 2020). Describing the broader study: Before combined kidney and bone marrow transplantation, this study identified donor-specific regulatory T cells using TCRbeta sequencing and then followed those same cells after transplant. In a few healthy controls, several methods of expanding Tregs specific for an allogeneic donor were compared by TCRbeta repertoire sequencing. The paper's findings and limits, for the study overall: Although technical replication error seemed to be minimal, the question of biological reproducibility was not addressed directly. The study was constrained by small patient numbers, and validation of the findings is required in larger populations and under other immunosuppression protocols. Expanding Tregs with activated donor B cells appeared to identify the most biologically relevant and donor-specific TCRbeta repertoire.

The TCR was taken from a human donor in good health. Sequencing was performed on CD4+ T cells from blood.

The CDR3 region reads CASSWGTSERQETQYF. The DNA sequence reads TGTGCCAGCAGCTGGGGGACTAGCGAACGCCAAGAGACCCAGTACTTC. The rearrangement combines TRBV5-6 with TRBJ2-5; a stretch of 10 junction bases matches TRBD2. The germline V gene specifies SGHDT as CDR1 and YYEEEE as CDR2. The CDR3 sequence holds 16 residues, the cysteine and phenylalanine included. The entry retains the CDR3 DNA only, 48 bases that are in frame from base 1. At the junction V is shortened by 3 bases and J by 1 base; bases outside the gene matches: 6.